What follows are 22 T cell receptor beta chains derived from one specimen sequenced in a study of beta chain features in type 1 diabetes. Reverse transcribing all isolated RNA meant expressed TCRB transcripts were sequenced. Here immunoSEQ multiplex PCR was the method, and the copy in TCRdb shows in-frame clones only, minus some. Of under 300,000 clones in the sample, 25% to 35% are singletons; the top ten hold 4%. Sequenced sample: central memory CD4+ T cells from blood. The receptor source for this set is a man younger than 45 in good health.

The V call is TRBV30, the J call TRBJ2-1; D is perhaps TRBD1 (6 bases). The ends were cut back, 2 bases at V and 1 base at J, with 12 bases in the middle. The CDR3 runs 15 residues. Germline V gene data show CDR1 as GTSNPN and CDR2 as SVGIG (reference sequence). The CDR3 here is CAWSPGQGSYNEQFF. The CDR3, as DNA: TGTGCCTGGAGTCCTGGGCAGGGGTCCTACAATGAGCAGTTCTTC.

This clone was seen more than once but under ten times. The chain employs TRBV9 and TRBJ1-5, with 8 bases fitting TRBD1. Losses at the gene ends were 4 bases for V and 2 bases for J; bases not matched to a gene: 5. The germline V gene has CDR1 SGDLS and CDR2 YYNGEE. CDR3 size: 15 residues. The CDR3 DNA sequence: TGTGCCAGCAGCTCGGGACAGGCCCGCAATCAGCCCCAGCATTTT. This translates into CASSSGQARNQPQHF.

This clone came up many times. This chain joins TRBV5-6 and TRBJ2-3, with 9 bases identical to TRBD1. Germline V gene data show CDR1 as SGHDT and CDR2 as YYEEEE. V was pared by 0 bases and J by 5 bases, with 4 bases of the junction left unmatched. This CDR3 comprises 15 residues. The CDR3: CASSLAPDRGDTQYF. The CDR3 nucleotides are TGTGCCAGCAGCTTGGCCCCGGACAGGGGAGATACGCAGTATTTT.

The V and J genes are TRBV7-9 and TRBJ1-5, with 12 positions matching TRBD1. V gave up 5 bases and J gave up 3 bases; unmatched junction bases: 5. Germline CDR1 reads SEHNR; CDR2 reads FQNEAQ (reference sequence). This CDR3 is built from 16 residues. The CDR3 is CASSAGTGGLNQPQHF. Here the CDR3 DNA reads TGTGCCAGCAGCGCTGGGACAGGGGGCCTCAATCAGCCCCAGCATTTT.

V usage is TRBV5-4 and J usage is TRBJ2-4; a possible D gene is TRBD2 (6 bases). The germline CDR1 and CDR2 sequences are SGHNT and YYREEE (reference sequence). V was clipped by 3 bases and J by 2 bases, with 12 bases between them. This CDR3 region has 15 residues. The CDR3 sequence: CASSSVGGSKNIQYF. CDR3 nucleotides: TGTGCCAGCAGCTCAGTGGGGGGATCCAAAAACATTCAGTACTTC.

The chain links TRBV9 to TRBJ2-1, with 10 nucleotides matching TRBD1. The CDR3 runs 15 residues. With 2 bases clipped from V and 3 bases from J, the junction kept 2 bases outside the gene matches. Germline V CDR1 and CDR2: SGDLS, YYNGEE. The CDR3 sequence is CASSVRTGGYNEQFF. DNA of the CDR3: TGTGCCAGCAGCGTGAGGACAGGGGGCTACAATGAGCAGTTCTTC.

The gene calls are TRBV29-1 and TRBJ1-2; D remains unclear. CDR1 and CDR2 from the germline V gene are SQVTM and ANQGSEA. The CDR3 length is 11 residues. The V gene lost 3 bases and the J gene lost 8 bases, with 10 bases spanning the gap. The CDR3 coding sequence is TGCAGCGTTGATATTAGCGGAGGCTACACCTTC. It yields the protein CSVDISGGYTF.

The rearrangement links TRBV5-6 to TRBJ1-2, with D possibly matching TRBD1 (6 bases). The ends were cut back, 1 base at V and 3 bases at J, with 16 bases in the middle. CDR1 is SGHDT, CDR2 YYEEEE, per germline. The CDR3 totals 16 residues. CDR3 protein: CASSLPGQNDYYGYTF. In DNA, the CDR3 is TGTGCCAGCAGCTTGCCCGGACAGAACGATTACTATGGCTACACCTTC.

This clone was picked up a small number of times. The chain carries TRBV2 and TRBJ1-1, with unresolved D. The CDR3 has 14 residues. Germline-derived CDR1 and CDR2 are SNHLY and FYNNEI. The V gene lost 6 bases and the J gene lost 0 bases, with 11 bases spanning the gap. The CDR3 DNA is TGTGCCAGCAGGGTAGGACGGTTGAACACTGAAGCTTTCTTT. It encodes CASRVGRLNTEAFF.

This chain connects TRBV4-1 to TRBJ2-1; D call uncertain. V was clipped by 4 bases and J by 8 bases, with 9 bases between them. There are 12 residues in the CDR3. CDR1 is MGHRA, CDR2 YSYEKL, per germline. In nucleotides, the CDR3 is TGCGCCAGCAGCCCCGGTCTGGATGAGCAGTTCTTC. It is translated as CASSPGLDEQFF.

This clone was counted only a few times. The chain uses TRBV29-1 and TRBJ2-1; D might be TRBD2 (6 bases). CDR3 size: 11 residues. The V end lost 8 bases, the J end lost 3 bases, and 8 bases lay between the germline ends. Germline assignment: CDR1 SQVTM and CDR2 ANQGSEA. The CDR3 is CSWGVYNEQFF. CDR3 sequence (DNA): TGCAGCTGGGGGGTCTACAATGAGCAGTTCTTC.

In DNA form, the CDR3 reads TGTGCCAGCAGTTTAGCGGGGATAAACAATGAGCAGTTCTTC. Residues: CASSLAGINNEQFF. The chain links TRBV6-5 to TRBJ2-1; 8 nucleotides agree with TRBD2. The CDR3 is 14 residues long. CDR1 MNHEY and CDR2 SVGAGI come from the germline V gene. The junction had 4 bases not matched to a gene; V was cut back by 4 bases and J by 5 bases.

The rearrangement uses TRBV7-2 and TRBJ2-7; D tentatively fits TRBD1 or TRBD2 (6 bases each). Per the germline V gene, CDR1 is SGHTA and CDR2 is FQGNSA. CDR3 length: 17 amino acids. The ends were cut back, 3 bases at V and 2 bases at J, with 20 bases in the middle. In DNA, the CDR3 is TGTGCCAGCAGCTTGCCAGGTGGACGGGGGCCCACCTACGAGCAGTACTTC. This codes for CASSLPGGRGPTYEQYF.

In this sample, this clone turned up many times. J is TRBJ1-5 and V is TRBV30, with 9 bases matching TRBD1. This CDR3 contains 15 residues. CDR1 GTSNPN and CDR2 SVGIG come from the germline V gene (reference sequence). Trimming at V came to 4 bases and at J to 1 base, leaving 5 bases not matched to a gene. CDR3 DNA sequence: TGTGCCTGGACTACAGGGGGCACGAGCAATCAGCCCCAGCATTTT. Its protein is CAWTTGGTSNQPQHF.

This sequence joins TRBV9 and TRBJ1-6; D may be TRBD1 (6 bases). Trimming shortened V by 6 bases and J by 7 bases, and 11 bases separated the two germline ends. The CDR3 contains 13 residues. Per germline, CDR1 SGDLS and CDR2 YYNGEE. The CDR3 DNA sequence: TGTGCCAGCAAACGGACAGAAAATTCACCCCTCCACTTT. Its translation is CASKRTENSPLHF.

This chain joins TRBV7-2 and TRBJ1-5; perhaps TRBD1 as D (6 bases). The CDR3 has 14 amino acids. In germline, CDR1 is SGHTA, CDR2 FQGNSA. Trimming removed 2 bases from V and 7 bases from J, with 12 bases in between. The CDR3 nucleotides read TGTGCCAGCAGCTTATCCGGGGGGCCGCAGCCCCAGCATTTT. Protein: CASSLSGGPQPQHF.

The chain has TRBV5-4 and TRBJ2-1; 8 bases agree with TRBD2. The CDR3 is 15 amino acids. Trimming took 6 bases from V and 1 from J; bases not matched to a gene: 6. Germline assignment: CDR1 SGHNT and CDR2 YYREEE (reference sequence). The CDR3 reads CASTSSGGSYNEQFF. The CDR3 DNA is TGTGCCAGCACCTCAAGCGGGGGTTCCTACAATGAGCAGTTCTTC. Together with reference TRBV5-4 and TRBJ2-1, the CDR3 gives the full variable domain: ETGVTQSPTHLIKTRGQQVTLRCSSQSGHNTVSWYQQALGQGPQFIFQYYREEENGRGNFPPRFSGLQFPNYSSELNVNALELDDSALYLCASTSSGGSYNEQFFGPGTRLTVL.

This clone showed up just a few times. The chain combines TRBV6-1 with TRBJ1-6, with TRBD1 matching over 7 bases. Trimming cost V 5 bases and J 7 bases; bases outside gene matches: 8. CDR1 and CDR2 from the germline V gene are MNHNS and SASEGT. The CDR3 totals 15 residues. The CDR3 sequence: CASSHGTERNSPLHF. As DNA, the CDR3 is TGTGCCAGCAGTCACGGGACAGAAAGGAATTCACCCCTCCACTTT.

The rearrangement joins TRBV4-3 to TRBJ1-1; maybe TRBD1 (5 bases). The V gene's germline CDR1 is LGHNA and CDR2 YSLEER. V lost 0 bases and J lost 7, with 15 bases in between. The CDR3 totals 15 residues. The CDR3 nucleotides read TGCGCCAGCAGCCAAGACGCCGGGACCGTTCTTGAAGCTTTCTTT. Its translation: CASSQDAGTVLEAFF.

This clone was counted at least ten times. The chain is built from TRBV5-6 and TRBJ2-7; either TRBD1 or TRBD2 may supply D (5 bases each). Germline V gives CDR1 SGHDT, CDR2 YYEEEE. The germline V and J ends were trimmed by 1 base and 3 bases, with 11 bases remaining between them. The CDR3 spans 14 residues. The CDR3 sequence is CASSLYQGVYEQYF. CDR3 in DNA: TGTGCCAGCAGCTTGTACCAGGGAGTCTACGAGCAGTACTTC.

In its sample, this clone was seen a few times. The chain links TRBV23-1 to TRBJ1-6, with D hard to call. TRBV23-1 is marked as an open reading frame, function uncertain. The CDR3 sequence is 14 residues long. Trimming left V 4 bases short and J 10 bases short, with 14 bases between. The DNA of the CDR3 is TGCGCCAGCAGTCCTCCCCCTGTCCTATCACCCCTCCACTTT. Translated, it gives CASSPPPVLSPLHF.

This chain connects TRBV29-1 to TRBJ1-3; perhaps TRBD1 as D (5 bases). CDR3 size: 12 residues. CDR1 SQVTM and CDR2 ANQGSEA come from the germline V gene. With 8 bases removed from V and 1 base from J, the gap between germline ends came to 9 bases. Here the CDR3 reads CSYRGSGNTIYF. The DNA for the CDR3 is TGCAGCTATCGGGGGTCTGGAAACACCATATATTTT.